This T cell receptor beta chain emerged from a study of cytomegalovirus exposure and HLA in healthy donors. General observations from the study: As was reported, the classifier diagnosed cytomegalovirus status with high specificity and sensitivity.

Concerning this clone: Its antigen is as yet unknown.

Amplification used 60 Vbeta primers and 13 Jbeta primers. Data came from immunoSEQ multiplex PCR; TCRdb stores just in-frame clones and leaves some out. The table has roughly 300,000 clones, 86% seen once. Germline V gene data show CDR1 as LNHDA and CDR2 as SQIVND (reference sequence). V lost 7 bases and J lost 1; bases outside the gene matches: 3. The CDR3 has 14 amino acids. The chain is built from TRBV19 and TRBJ2-4; 8 bases map to TRBD2. Sequencing was performed on PBMCs. The TCR sequence derives from a man in his forties in good health and CMV-seropositive. DNA of the CDR3: TGTGCCAGTACCCGGGGGGGGGCCAAAAACATTCAGTACTTC. It specifies CASTRGGAKNIQYF.